Below, one TCR beta chain is given with its context. Its antigen is unidentified. cDNA libraries of TCR beta carried unique molecular identifiers. TCRdb analysed the PCR reads with MiXCR anew, one entry per CDR3 protein. The table has a few hundred thousand distinct CDR3 sequences, roughly 46% seen once. These data originate in a study of post-analysis software for immune sequencing data. General study findings and limits: With F measure, samples from one preparation batch clustered together strongly. Compared against controls, patients with multiple sclerosis displayed significantly lower normalized Chao1 diversity.

The clonotype comes from a girl between 5 and 17 years old with multiple sclerosis. Sample: blood.

CDR3 in amino acids: CASSQEFSGDFYGYTF. CDR3 DNA: TGCGCCAGCAGCCAAGAGTTTTCTGGGGATTTCTATGGCTACACCTTC. The rearrangement uses TRBV4-1 and TRBJ1-2, with no clear D. CDR3 length: 16 residues. Germline V CDR1 and CDR2: MGHRA, YSYEKL. Trimming pared 0 bases from V and 4 bases from J, leaving 15 bases between.